The 15 T cell receptor beta chains below all came from one sample that was sequenced in a study of neurological immune-mediated disorders. MiXCR was run by TCRdb on the 5' RACE reads, yielding one entry per CDR3 protein. This sample has about 46,000 distinct CDR3 sequences; about 1.8% occur once, and the top ten carry around 2.3%. The sequenced material came from PBMCs. The receptors stem from a middle-aged woman with multiple sclerosis.

Only a few counts were recorded for this clonotype. The CDR3 does not end in the conserved phenylalanine or tryptophan, so this is likely a read error. The V call is TRBV7-2, the J call TRBJ2-4; either TRBD1 or TRBD2 may supply D (6 bases each). CDR3 length: 14 amino acids. CDR1 and CDR2 (germline): SGHTA, FQGNSA. V was shortened by 2 bases and J by 10 bases, with 15 bases between the two germline ends. CDR3 amino acids: CASSLNPGAAIQYI. Written as DNA, the CDR3 is TGTGCCAGCAGCTTAAATCCGGGGGCGGCAATTCAGTACATC.

Ten or more counts support this clonotype. The CDR3 reads CASSHPKYTGELFF. In nucleotides, the CDR3 is TGTGCCAGCAGCCATCCCAAGTACACCGGGGAGCTGTTTTTT. The rearrangement joins TRBV11-2 to TRBJ2-2; D is ambiguous. The CDR3 length is 14 residues. Germline CDR1 is SGHAT and CDR2 is FQNNGV. Trimming removed 5 bases at V and 3 bases at J, with 10 bases between.

At least ten counts were recorded for this clonotype. The CDR3 nucleotides read TGTGCCATCAGTGAGGCTAGCGGGGGCTTAAATGAGCAGTTCTTC. It yields the protein CAISEASGGLNEQFF. The V and J genes are TRBV10-3 and TRBJ2-1; 10 bases are shared with TRBD2. Germline V gene lookup returns CDR1 ENHRY and CDR2 SYGVKD. Trimming removed 2 bases from V and 7 bases from J; junction bases left unmatched: 5. CDR3 length: 15 residues.

Many counts were recorded for this clonotype. The chain is built from TRBV20-1 and TRBJ2-3, with 10 bases that match TRBD1. The CDR3 has 16 residues. CDR1 and CDR2 from the germline V gene are DFQATT and SNEGSKA (reference sequence). The V and J ends lost 1 base and 1 base, in that order; junction bases with no gene match: 5. The CDR3, as DNA: TGCAGTGCTAGAGCCCCCGGGACAGGGGGCACAGATACGCAGTATTTT. This sequence encodes CSARAPGTGGTDTQYF.

At least ten counts were recorded for this clonotype. This rearrangement joins TRBV20-1 to TRBJ2-5, with 11 bases fitting TRBD2. The CDR3 extends over 15 amino acids. The junction had 2 bases not matched to a gene; V was cut back by 0 bases and J by 2 bases. Germline V gene data show CDR1 as DFQATT and CDR2 as SNEGSKA (reference sequence). CDR3 protein: CSARDSGGVQETQYF. In DNA, the CDR3 is TGCAGTGCTAGAGATAGCGGGGGGGTGCAAGAGACCCAGTACTTC.

This clonotype was seen many times. The chain carries TRBV6-6 and TRBJ1-1; tentatively, D is TRBD1 (5 bases). This CDR3 is built from 17 residues. Trimming stripped 6 bases from V and 3 bases from J, with 23 bases between. CDR1 and CDR2 (germline): MNHNY, SVGAGI (reference sequence). The CDR3 protein is CASRYRPGQGSYTEAFF. The CDR3 coding sequence is TGTGCCAGCAGATACAGACCGGGGCAGGGATCCTACACTGAAGCTTTCTTT.

This clonotype has at least ten counts. The chain combines TRBV5-1 with TRBJ1-1, with D perhaps matching TRBD1 (6 bases). V lost 2 bases and J 3 bases, leaving 11 bases between the germline ends. CDR3 length: 14 residues. Looked up from germline, CDR1 is SGHRS and CDR2 is YFSETQ. In DNA form, the CDR3 reads TGCGCCAGCAGCTTACAGGGTCTGGACACTGAAGCTTTCTTT. The encoded protein is CASSLQGLDTEAFF.

This clonotype was counted at least ten times. The chain carries TRBV20-1 and TRBJ1-5, with D unresolved. Germline assignment: CDR1 DFQATT and CDR2 SNEGSKA (reference sequence). The CDR3 loop spans 13 amino acids. V lost 6 bases, J lost 2 bases, and 11 bases lay in between. CDR3 protein: CSAVLGGNQPQHF. The CDR3 DNA follows: TGCAGTGCCGTTCTCGGGGGCAATCAGCCCCAGCATTTT.

This clonotype showed up many times. The chain is built from TRBV27 and TRBJ1-1, with D unresolved. Trimming took 3 bases from V and 1 from J, leaving 9 bases between them. The CDR3 loop spans 14 amino acids. Germline CDR1 is MNHEY and CDR2 is SMNVEV (reference sequence). CDR3 in amino acids: CASSFGGRNTEAFF. For the CDR3, the DNA is TGTGCCAGCAGTTTCGGCGGCAGGAACACTGAAGCTTTCTTT.

In its sample, this clonotype was seen many times. CDR3: CSGTGQEGTEAFF. CDR3 DNA sequence: TGCAGTGGAACGGGACAGGAGGGAACTGAAGCTTTCTTT. The chain links TRBV20-1 to TRBJ1-1; 8 bases agree with TRBD1. Germline V gives CDR1 DFQATT, CDR2 SNEGSKA (reference sequence). Trimming took 7 bases from V and 5 from J; bases not matched to a gene: 9. This CDR3 region has 13 residues.

The table lists this clonotype with many counts. The rearrangement uses TRBV7-6 and TRBJ2-2, with D tentatively TRBD1 (7 bases). V was shortened by 5 bases and J by 5 bases, with 15 bases between the two germline ends. CDR3 length: 15 amino acids. Germline-derived CDR1 and CDR2 are SGHVS and FNYEAQ. CDR3 protein: CASSLTSGGTGELFF. Here the CDR3 DNA reads TGTGCCAGCAGCCTTACCTCAGGGGGGACCGGGGAGCTGTTTTTT.

This clonotype was observed at least ten times. CDR3 nucleotides: TGCGCCAGCAGCGGGTTGGACATTATGAACACTGAAGCTTTCTTT. Its protein is CASSGLDIMNTEAFF. The J gene is TRBJ1-1, the V gene TRBV5-1; weak D call: TRBD1 (5 bases). The V end lost 4 bases, the J end lost 0 bases, and 13 bases lay between the germline ends. CDR3 length equals 15 residues. The germline V gene has CDR1 SGHRS and CDR2 YFSETQ.

A note on this clonotype: A read error is likely, as this CDR3 ends without the conserved phenylalanine or tryptophan. The genes are TRBV20-1 and TRBJ1-6, with D hard to call. V was pared by 6 bases and J by 10 bases, with 13 bases between. This CDR3 is built from 12 residues. CDR1 is DFQATT, CDR2 SNEGSKA, per germline (reference sequence). The CDR3 protein is CSAKGMESPLHN. For the CDR3, the DNA is TGCAGTGCAAAAGGGATGGAATCACCCCTCCACAAT.

The table lists this clonotype with a few counts. V gene TRBV20-1 combines with J gene TRBJ2-1, with 7 nucleotides matching TRBD1. CDR1 is DFQATT and CDR2 is SNEGSKA in the germline V gene (reference sequence). Trimming removed 7 bases from V and 1 base from J; junction bases left unmatched: 1. The CDR3 runs to 12 residues. DNA for the CDR3: TGCAGTGGACAGGGATCCTACAATGAGCAGTTCTTC. Protein: CSGQGSYNEQFF.

The table lists this clonotype with many counts. The chain recombines TRBV5-1 with TRBJ2-7; TRBD1 aligns across 7 bases. The CDR3 length is 14 residues. J was trimmed by 4 bases and V by 0 bases; bases with no gene match: 4. Per the germline V gene, CDR1 is SGHRS and CDR2 is YFSETQ. Written as DNA, the CDR3 is TGCGCCAGCAGCTTGGAAGGGACAGCTTACGAGCAGTACTTC. Residues: CASSLEGTAYEQYF. The entire variable domain, with the rest obtained from reference TRBV5-1 and TRBJ2-7, is as follows: KAGVTQTPRYLIKTRGQQVTLSCSPISGHRSVSWYQQTPGQGLQFLFEYFSETQRNKGNFPGRFSGRQFSNSRSEMNVSTLELGDSALYLCASSLEGTAYEQYFGPGTRLTVT.